This TCR beta chain was documented in a study of blood T cell repertoires in COVID-19. The wider study: Sites across the United States, Italy and Spain contributed samples from acute and convalescent COVID-19.

Individuals drawn from around 25 US areas were about 18 to 89 years old. Participant-given clinical history determined each cohort assignment. The data were produced by immunoSEQ multiplex PCR, yet TCRdb's version contains in-frame clones alone and is incomplete. Here the sample spans around 150,000 clones, over 70% being singletons. The sample taken for sequencing was PBMCs or T cells enriched from blood (not recorded which). This clonotype was sampled from a woman aged 60-75 years who had recovered from COVID-19.

The CDR3 nucleotides are TGTGCCAGCAGCGGGACAGTTAGCACAGATACGCAGTATTTT. It encodes CASSGTVSTDTQYF. The V and J genes are TRBV2 and TRBJ2-3, with 7 bases aligning to TRBD1. CDR1 and CDR2 from the germline V gene are SNHLY and FYNNEI. Trimming cost V 6 bases and J 0 bases; bases outside gene matches: 3. This CDR3 has 14 amino acids.